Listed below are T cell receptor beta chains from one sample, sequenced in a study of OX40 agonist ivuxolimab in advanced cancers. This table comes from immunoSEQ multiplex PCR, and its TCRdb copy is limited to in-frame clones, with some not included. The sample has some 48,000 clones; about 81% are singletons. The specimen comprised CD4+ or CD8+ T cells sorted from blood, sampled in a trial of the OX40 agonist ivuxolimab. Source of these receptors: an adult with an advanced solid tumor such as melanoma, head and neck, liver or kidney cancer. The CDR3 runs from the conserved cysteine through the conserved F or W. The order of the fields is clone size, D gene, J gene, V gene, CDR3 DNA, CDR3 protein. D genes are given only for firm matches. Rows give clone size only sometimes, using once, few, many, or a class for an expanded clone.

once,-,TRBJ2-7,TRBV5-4,TGTGCCAGCACCATGGGGGGCGGCGGGAGTTTTATGTACGAGCAGTACTTC,CASTMGGGGSFMYEQYF
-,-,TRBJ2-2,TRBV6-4,TGTGCCAGCAGTGACGAGGAGTACACCGGGGAGCTGTTTTTT,CASSDEEYTGELFF
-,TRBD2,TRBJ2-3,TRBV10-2,TGCGCCAGCAGTGGCGTAGCGGGACTAACAGATACGCAGTATTTT,CASSGVAGLTDTQYF
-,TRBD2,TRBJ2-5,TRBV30,TGTGCCTGGAGTCCCCTCCGGGAGGGTTCCCAGTACTTC,CAWSPLREGSQYF
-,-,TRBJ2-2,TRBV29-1,TGCAGCGTTCCTGCGGGACCGTCGAACACCGGGGAGCTGTTTTTT,CSVPAGPSNTGELFF
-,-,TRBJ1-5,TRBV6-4,TGTGCCAGCAGTGACTGGGGGGGAAGCAATCAGCCCCAGCATTTT,CASSDWGGSNQPQHF
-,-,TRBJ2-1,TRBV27,TGTGCCAGCAGCCCCCGGCCGGCTCCTTACAATGAGCAGTTCTTC,CASSPRPAPYNEQFF
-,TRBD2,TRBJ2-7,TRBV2,TGTGCCAGCAGCGGACTAGCGGGAGACGGCGAGCAGTACTTC,CASSGLAGDGEQYF
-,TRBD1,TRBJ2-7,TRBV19,TGTGCCAGTAGTCCGACCCTGACAGGGTTAGGGTCCTACGAGCAGTACTTC,CASSPTLTGLGSYEQYF
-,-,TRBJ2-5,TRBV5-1,TGCGCCAGCAGCCCCTTTGGAGCCCAAGAGACCCAGTACTTC,CASSPFGAQETQYF
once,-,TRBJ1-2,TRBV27,TGTGCCAGCAGTTTAGGGGGAGCTAACTATGGCTACACCTTC,CASSLGGANYGYTF
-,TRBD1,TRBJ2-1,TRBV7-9,TGTGCCAGCAGAACGGGACAGGGACTACGGGGTGAGCAGTTCTTC,CASRTGQGLRGEQFF
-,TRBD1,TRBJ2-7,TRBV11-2,TGTGCCAGCAGTACTACAGGGGTTGCCTACGAGCAGTACTTC,CASSTTGVAYEQYF
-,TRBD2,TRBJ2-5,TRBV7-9,TGTGCCAGCAGCTTACTTCGGGAGGGCCCTGAGCAGTACTTC,CASSLLREGPEQYF
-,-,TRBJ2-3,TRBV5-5,TGTGCCAGCAGCTTGACGGGACCAAGCACAGATACGCAGTATTTT,CASSLTGPSTDTQYF
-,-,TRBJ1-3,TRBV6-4,TGTGCCAGCAGTGACTGGGGGTCTGGAAACACCATATATTTT,CASSDWGSGNTIYF
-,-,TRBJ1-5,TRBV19,TGTGCCAGTAGTAAACGGACAGAACATAGCAATCAGCCCCAGCATTTT,CASSKRTEHSNQPQHF